This TCR beta chain was recorded in a study of cytomegalovirus exposure and HLA in healthy donors. Study overall: The 120 or so validation repertoires used the same platform as the approximately 670 first-cohort repertoires (as reported by a later analysis).

Using immunoSEQ multiplex PCR, the repertoire was profiled, and TCRdb retains in-frame clones only, with some absent. This table holds approximately 150,000 clones, around 84% found once. For this clone: The antigen is unknown.

The CDR3 loop spans 13 amino acids. The germline gives CDR1 SQVTM, CDR2 ANQGSEA. The ends lost 3 bases at V and 5 bases at J; junction bases unmatched: 7. Points from the study as a whole: The authors enumerated 150 to 200 TCR beta chains as linked to cytomegalovirus.

This sequence joins TRBV29-1 and TRBJ2-7; 7 bases agree with TRBD1. Sequenced input: PBMCs. The TCR originated in a man in his late teens or twenties in good health and CMV-seropositive. CDR3 coding DNA: TGCAGCGTTGATGGCAGGGGGACCGACGAGCAGTACTTC. Amino acids: CSVDGRGTDEQYF.